This T cell receptor beta chain was obtained from a study of chemoradiotherapy in HPV16-positive cancers (dated by TCRdb to 2022 to 2024). About the investigation overall: Candidate HPV-specific T-cell clones and common TCR motifs were defined by functional T-cell assays performed on cells from a couple of HPV16-positive patients. The study set out to ask whether T-cell immunity against the HPV oncoproteins E6 and E7 changes over the course of chemoradiotherapy and whether that immunity affects survival. Next, the candidate HPV-specific TCRs and motifs were followed in TCR repertoires from around 90 patients with HPV-related cancers.

Turning to this clone: The antigen it recognizes is unknown. The record has no base qualities; no much larger clone is one base away.

The CDR1 and CDR2 encoded by the germline V gene are KGHSY and FQNENV. V drops 0 bases and J drops 6 bases, leaving 9 bases in between. Reading from cysteine to phenylalanine, the CDR3 counts 13 amino acids. Only CDR3 DNA remains: 39 bases, in frame from the first base. On the study overall, not on this receptor specifically: Expansion of candidate HPV-specific clones and E7-related TCR motifs was observed in the tumor microenvironment during treatment, whereas no such expansion was observed for non-HPV-specific T cells. Among HPV16-positive patients, expansion of HPV-responsive T cells during chemoradiotherapy was associated with better recurrence-free survival. Only a couple of HPV16-positive patients were used to derive the functional definition of HPV-specific T cells, and the survival association was reported for HPV16-positive patients.

Repertoires were sampled repeatedly over the course of chemoradiotherapy, so clonal expansion could be followed in the tumor microenvironment. The library was produced with the immunoSEQ multiplex PCR assay. The table comes from immuneACCESS by way of TCRdb, which keeps in-frame sequences with V and J called. Part of the clones is missing from these tables; in studies checked, under half for an unresolved V gene and the rest for unknown reasons. The sample table contains some 9,800 clones; only one count was recorded for about 90% of them. Clones ranked in the top ten supply about 12% of the sample.

This TCR was recovered from a human donor with HPV-associated anogenital cancer. The chain is assembled from TRBV16 and TRBJ2-7; the D segment could be TRBD2, given 5 matching bases. This material consisted of blood, taken from a patient who underwent chemoradiotherapy. The CDR3 corresponds to CASSQSRGGEQYF. The nucleotide sequence reads as follows: TGTGCCAGCAGCCAATCCCGAGGAGGCGAGCAGTACTTC.